This T cell receptor (beta chain) was documented in a study of shared clonotypes between healthy human individuals. Points on this clone: The target antigen is unknown.

It was into CD45RA+ naive and CD45RA-negative memory subsets that the CD4+ cells were split. Methods used by the authors: From ImmunoSEQ came sequences covering only the junction and carrying no quality scores, so filtering differed. Here immunoSEQ multiplex PCR was the method, and the copy in TCRdb shows in-frame clones only, minus some. V and J calls and clone size follow that table, whereas D and trimming were derived from the DNA. This sample has roughly 2.5 million clones, with approximately 90% found just once. Points from the study as a whole: Naive CD4 clonotypes overlapped across a few donors at approximately 4.5%. On the whole, naive subsets had larger estimated richness than memory subsets had.

This CDR3 is 16 amino acids long. The germline CDR1 and CDR2 sequences are SGHDN and FVKESK. The V gene lost 0 bases and the J gene lost 2 bases, with 13 bases spanning the gap. The clonotype comes from a man between 18 and 35 years old in good health. The sample taken for sequencing was naive CD4+ T cells sorted from blood. Subset defined: CD45RA+ positively selected. The chain employs TRBV14 and TRBJ2-5; no definite D call. The CDR3 is CASSQDINAYQETQYF. In nucleotides, the CDR3 is TGTGCCAGCAGCCAAGATATTAATGCCTATCAAGAGACCCAGTACTTC.